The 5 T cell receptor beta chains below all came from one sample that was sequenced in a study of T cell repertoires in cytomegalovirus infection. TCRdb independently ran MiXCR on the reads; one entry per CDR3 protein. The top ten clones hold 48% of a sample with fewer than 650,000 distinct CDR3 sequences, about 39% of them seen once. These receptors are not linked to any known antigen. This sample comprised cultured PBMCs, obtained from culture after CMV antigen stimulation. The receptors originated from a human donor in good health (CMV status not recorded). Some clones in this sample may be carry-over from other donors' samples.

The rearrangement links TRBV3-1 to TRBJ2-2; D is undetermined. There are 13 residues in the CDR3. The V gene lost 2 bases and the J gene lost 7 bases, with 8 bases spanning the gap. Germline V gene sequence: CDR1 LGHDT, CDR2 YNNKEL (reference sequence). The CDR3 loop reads CASSQTLGGELFF. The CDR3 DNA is TGTGCCAGCAGCCAAACCCTCGGCGGGGAGCTGTTTTTT.

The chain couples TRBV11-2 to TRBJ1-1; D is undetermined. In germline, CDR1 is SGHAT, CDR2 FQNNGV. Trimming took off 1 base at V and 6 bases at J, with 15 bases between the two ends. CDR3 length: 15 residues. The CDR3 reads CASSLVPGPGPEAFF. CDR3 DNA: TGTGCCAGCAGCTTAGTCCCGGGCCCCGGGCCTGAAGCTTTCTTT.

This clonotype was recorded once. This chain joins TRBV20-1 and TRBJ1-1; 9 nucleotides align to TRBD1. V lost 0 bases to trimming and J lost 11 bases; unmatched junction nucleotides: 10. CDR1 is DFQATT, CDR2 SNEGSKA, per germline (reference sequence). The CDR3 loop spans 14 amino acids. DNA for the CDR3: TGCAGTGCTAGAGACACCCGGGACAGGGAGGCGGCTTTCTTT. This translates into CSARDTRDREAAFF.

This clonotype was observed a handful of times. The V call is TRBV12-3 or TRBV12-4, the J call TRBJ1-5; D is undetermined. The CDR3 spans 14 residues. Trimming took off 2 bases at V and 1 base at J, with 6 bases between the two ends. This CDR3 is CASSLTDSNQPQHF. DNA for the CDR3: TGTGCCAGCAGTTTAACGGACAGCAATCAGCCCCAGCATTTT.

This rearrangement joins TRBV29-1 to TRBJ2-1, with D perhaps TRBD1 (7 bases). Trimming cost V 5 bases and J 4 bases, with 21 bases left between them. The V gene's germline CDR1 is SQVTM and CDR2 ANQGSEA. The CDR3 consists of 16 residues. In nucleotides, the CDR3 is TGCAGCGTTACATCGGTTCGCAGGGGGGATTACAATGAGCAGTTCTTC. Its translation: CSVTSVRRGDYNEQFF.